This is a list of T cell receptor beta chains from one sample in a study of OX40 agonist ivuxolimab in advanced cancers. Clones were read by immunoSEQ multiplex PCR, and TCRdb kept only the in-frame ones, dropping some. The sample has approximately 35,000 clones, around nine tenths seen once. Sample: CD4+ or CD8+ T cells sorted from blood, taken in a trial of the OX40 agonist ivuxolimab. The receptor set was obtained from an adult with an advanced solid tumor such as melanoma, head and neck, liver or kidney cancer. CDR3s leave out the opening cysteine and the closing phenylalanine or tryptophan. The order of the fields is CDR3 protein, V gene, J gene.

ASSPGATNEKLF,TRBV27,TRBJ1-4
ASSMGQSGTDTQY,TRBV19,TRBJ2-3
ASSLSPNYEQY,TRBV27,TRBJ2-7
ASSLFGGGSYNEQF,TRBV14,TRBJ2-1
ASSPPVAVSGNTIY,TRBV28,TRBJ1-3
ASSSLEDEQF,TRBV5-1,TRBJ2-1
ASSLFGTGSAGYT,TRBV27,TRBJ1-2
ASRWDGGSSYEQY,TRBV5-4,TRBJ2-7
ASSPSSSYEQY,TRBV19,TRBJ2-7
ASSTPPGSPLH,TRBV11-2,TRBJ1-6
ASSQPGGEGNQPQH,TRBV18,TRBJ1-5
ASSIGTKNSYEQY,TRBV19,TRBJ2-7
ATSRDRGNTGELF,TRBV15,TRBJ2-2
ASSFADSSYNEQF,TRBV11-3,TRBJ2-1
ASSIRTGTGGPTGELF,TRBV27,TRBJ2-2
ASSISVEEQF,TRBV19,TRBJ2-1
SGDRGPGYGYT,TRBV29-1,TRBJ1-2
ASSPGTGTSYNEQF,TRBV5-1,TRBJ2-1
TSSHSRQGRTEAF,TRBV1,TRBJ1-1
ASSHGGAEAF,TRBV27,TRBJ1-1
ASSLGVTSYNEQF,TRBV5-1,TRBJ2-1
ASSEAGFPTYEQY,TRBV5-6,TRBJ2-7
ASSLSRLLAYTDTQY,TRBV27,TRBJ2-3
ASSPQDNSPLH,TRBV9,TRBJ1-6
ASRVGVRGTDTQY,TRBV11-2,TRBJ2-3
ASSLGGREQYEQY,TRBV5-1,TRBJ2-7
ASSQDPPVQGDEQF,TRBV16,TRBJ2-1
ATSRDRGLNYGYT,TRBV15,TRBJ1-2
ASSFGENTGELF,TRBV5-4,TRBJ2-2
ASSLGVSGNTIY,TRBV5-4,TRBJ1-3
ASSSGANVLT,TRBV9,TRBJ2-6
ASSRGQGVSYEQY,TRBV4-1,TRBJ2-7
ASSQREGIPY,TRBV7-8,TRBJ2-4
ASSIAQSYMNTEAF,TRBV19,TRBJ1-1
ASSFGAPNSPLH,TRBV27,TRBJ1-6
ASSKVRTDTQY,TRBV6-1,TRBJ2-3
ARPPVNGRYEQY,TRBV6-6,TRBJ2-7
ASDDGTQY,TRBV6-1,TRBJ2-5
ASSLVGETQY,TRBV5-6,TRBJ2-5
ASSDGLAYEQY,TRBV9,TRBJ2-7
ASSGGGDEKLF,TRBV9,TRBJ1-4
ASTITGSLEKLF,TRBV19,TRBJ1-4
ASSPVVSGNTIY,TRBV28,TRBJ1-3
ASNRPGTQY,TRBV5-8,TRBJ2-3
ASSWTGDYEQY,TRBV28,TRBJ2-7
ASTAGGVNEQF,TRBV7-9,TRBJ2-1